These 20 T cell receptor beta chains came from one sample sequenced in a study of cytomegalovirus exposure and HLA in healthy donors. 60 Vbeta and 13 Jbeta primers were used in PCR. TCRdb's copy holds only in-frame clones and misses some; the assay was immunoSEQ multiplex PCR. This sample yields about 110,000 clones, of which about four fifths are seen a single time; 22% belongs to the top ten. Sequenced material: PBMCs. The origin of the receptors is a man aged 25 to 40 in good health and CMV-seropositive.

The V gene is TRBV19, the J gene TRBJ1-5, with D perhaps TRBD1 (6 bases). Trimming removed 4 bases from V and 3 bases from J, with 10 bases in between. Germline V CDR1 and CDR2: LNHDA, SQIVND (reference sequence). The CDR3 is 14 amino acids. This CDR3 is CASSTGALNQPQHF. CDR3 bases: TGTGCCAGTAGTACAGGGGCCCTCAATCAGCCCCAGCATTTT.

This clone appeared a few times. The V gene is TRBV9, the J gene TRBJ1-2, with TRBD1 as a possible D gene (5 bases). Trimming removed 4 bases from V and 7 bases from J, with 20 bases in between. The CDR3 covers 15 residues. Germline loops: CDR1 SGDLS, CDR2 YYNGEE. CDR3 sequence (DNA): TGTGCCAGCAGCCCGAGGGGTGGGAGGGCGGGTGGCTACACCTTC. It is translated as CASSPRGGRAGGYTF. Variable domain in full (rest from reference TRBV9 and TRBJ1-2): DSGVTQTPKHLITATGQRVTLRCSPRSGDLSVYWYQQSLDQGLQFLIQYYNGEERAKGNILERFSAQQFPDLHSELNLSSLELGDSALYFCASSPRGGRAGGYTFGSGTRLTVV.

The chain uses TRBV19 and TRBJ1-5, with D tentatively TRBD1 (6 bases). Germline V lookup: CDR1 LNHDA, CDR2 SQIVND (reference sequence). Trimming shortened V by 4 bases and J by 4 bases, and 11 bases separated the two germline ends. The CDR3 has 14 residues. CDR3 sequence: CASSNQQGNQPQHF. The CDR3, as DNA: TGTGCCAGTAGTAACCAACAGGGAAATCAGCCCCAGCATTTT.

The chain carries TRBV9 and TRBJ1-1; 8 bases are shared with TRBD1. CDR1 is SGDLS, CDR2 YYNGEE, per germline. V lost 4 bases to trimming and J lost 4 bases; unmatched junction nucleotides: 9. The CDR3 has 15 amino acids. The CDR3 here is CASSFTQGGTTEAFF. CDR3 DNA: TGTGCCAGCAGCTTTACACAGGGGGGGACCACTGAAGCTTTCTTT.

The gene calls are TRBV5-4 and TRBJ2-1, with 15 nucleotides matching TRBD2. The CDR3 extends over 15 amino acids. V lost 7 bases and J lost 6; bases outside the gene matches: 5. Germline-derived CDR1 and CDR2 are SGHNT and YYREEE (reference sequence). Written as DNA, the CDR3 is TGTGCCAGCCGGACTAGCGGGGGGGCGACCAATGAGCAGTTCTTC. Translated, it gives CASRTSGGATNEQFF.

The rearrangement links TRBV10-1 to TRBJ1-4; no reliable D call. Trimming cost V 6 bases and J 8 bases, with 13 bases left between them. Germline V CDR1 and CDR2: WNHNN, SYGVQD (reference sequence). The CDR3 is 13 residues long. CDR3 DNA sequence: TGCGCCAGCAGCGAAAGGAGCGGAGAAAAACTGTTTTTT. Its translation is CASSERSGEKLFF.

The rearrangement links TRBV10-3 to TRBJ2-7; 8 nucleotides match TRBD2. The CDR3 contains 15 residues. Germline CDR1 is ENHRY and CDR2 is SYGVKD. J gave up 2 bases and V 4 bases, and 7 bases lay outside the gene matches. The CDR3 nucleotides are TGTGCCATCAGTGGAGCCAGCGGGGGAACCTACGAGCAGTACTTC. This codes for CAISGASGGTYEQYF.

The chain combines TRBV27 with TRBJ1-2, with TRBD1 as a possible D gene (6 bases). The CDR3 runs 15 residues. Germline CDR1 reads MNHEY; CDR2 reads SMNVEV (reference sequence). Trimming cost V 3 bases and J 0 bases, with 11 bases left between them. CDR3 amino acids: CASSLDGQSNYGYTF. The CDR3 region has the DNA TGTGCCAGCAGTTTGGACGGACAGTCTAACTATGGCTACACCTTC.

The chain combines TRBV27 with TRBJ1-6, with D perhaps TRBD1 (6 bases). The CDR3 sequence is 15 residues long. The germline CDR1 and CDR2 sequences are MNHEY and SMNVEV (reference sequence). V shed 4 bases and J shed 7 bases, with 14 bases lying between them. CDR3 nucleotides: TGTGCCAGCAGTTCAAGAGGGGGTCACAATTCACCCCTCCACTTT. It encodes CASSSRGGHNSPLHF.

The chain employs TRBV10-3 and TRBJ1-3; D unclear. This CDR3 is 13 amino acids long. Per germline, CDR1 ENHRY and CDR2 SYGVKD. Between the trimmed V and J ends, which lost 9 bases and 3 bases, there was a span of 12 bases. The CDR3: CAIESASGNTIYF. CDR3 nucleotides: TGTGCCATAGAGTCAGCGAGTGGAAACACCATATATTTT.

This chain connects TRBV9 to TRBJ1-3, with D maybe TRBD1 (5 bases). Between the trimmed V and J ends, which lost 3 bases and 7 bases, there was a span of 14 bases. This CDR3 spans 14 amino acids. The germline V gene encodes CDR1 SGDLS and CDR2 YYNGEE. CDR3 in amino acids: CASSEGPIGNTIYF. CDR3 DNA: TGTGCCAGCAGCGAGGGGCCTATAGGGAACACCATATATTTT.

This chain's CDR3 is CASRWTVLSNQPQHF. In nucleotides, the CDR3 is TGTGCCAGCAGGTGGACAGTCCTTAGCAATCAGCCCCAGCATTTT. The chain combines TRBV27 with TRBJ1-5, with a tentative D call TRBD1 (6 bases). Trimming shortened V by 6 bases and J by 0 bases, and 12 bases separated the two germline ends. Germline assignment: CDR1 MNHEY and CDR2 SMNVEV (reference sequence). The CDR3 spans 15 residues.

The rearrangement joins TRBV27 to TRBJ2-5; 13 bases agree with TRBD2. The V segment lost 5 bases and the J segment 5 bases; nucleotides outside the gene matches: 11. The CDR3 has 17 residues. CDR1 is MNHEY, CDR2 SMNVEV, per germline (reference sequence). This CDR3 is CASSPLGLAGAGETQYF. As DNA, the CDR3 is TGTGCCAGCAGTCCCCTTGGACTAGCGGGGGCAGGGGAGACCCAGTACTTC.

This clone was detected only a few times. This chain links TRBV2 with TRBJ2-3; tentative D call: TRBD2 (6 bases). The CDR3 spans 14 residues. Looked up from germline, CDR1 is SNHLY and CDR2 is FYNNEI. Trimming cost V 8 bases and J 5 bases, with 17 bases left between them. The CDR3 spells CASVPFSGGDTQYF. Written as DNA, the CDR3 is TGTGCCAGCGTCCCGTTTTCCGGGGGAGATACGCAGTATTTT.

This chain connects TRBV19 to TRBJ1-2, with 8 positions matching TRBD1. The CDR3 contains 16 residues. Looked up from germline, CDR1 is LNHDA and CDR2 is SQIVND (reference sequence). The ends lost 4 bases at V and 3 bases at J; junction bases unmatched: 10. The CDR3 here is CASSTVWTGKDYGYTF. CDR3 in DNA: TGTGCCAGTAGTACCGTTTGGACAGGGAAGGACTATGGCTACACCTTC.

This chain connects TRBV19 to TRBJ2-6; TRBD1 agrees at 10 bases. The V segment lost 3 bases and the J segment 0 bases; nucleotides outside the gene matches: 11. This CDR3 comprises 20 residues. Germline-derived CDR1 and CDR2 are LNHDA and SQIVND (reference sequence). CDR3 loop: CASSIQARTGGPSGANVLTF. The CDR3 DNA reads TGTGCCAGTAGTATCCAGGCAAGGACAGGGGGTCCCTCTGGGGCCAACGTCCTGACTTTC.

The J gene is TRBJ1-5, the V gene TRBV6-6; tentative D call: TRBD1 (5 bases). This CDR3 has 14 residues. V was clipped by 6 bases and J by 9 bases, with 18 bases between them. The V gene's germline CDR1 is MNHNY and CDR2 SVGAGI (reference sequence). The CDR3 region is CASSLIGTGAPQHF. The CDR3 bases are TGTGCCAGCAGCCTAATAGGGACTGGCGCGCCCCAGCATTTT.

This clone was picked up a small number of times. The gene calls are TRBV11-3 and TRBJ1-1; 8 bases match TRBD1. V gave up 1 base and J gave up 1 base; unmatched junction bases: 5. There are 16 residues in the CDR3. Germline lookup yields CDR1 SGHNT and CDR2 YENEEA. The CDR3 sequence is CASSLGQGQGNTEAFF. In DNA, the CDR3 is TGTGCCAGCAGCTTAGGTCAAGGACAGGGGAACACTGAAGCTTTCTTT.

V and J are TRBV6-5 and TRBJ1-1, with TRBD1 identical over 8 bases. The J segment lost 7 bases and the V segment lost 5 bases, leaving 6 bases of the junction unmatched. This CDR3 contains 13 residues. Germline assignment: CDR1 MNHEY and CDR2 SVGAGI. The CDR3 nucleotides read TGTGCCAGCAGTGGCGACAGGGGCCTTGAAGCTTTCTTT. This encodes CASSGDRGLEAFF.

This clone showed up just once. The CDR3 bases are TGTGCCAGCAGCACTCCGGGAAACACCATATATTTT. Amino acids: CASSTPGNTIYF. The rearrangement joins TRBV5-4 to TRBJ1-3; D unresolved. Trimming left V 4 bases short and J 4 bases short, with 6 bases between. The CDR3 has 12 amino acids. Germline V CDR1 and CDR2: SGHNT, YYREEE (reference sequence). Together with reference TRBV5-4 and TRBJ1-3, the CDR3 gives the full variable domain: ETGVTQSPTHLIKTRGQQVTLRCSSQSGHNTVSWYQQALGQGPQFIFQYYREEENGRGNFPPRFSGLQFPNYSSELNVNALELDDSALYLCASSTPGNTIYFGEGSWLTVV.